This entry lists 19 T cell receptor beta chains sequenced from one sample in a study of T and B cells in COVID-19 patients. TRB rearrangements were amplified by multiplex PCR with BIOMED2 TRB-A/B primers. Each CDR3 protein gets one entry after TCRdb re-called the multiplex PCR reads with MiXCR. The sample lists about 14,000 distinct CDR3 sequences, 25% to 30% occurring once. Blood genomic DNA input for TRB amplification was roughly 220-500 ng. Material for sequencing was blood. The receptors here all came from a human donor who had recovered from COVID-19.

Here the CDR3 reads CASSQNPSQETQYF. DNA for the CDR3: TGCGCCAGCAGCCAAAACCCATCACAAGAGACCCAGTACTTC. The chain recombines TRBV4-1 with TRBJ2-5; D gene uncertain. CDR1 MGHRA and CDR2 YSYEKL come from the germline V gene. V was trimmed by 2 bases and J by 2 bases, leaving 9 bases between them. This CDR3 has 14 residues.

The chain has TRBV20-1 and TRBJ1-6; 11 nucleotides align to TRBD1. V shed 6 bases, J shed 9 bases, and the junction held 13 bases outside the gene matches. The CDR3 runs to 16 residues. The germline gives CDR1 DFQATT, CDR2 SNEGSKA (reference sequence). The CDR3 region has the DNA TGCAGTGCAGCCGGCCGACCGGACAGGGGGCGTTCACCCCTCCACTTT. Protein sequence: CSAAGRPDRGRSPLHF.

This clonotype was counted a few times. The rearrangement links TRBV5-1 to TRBJ2-5; 9 positions match TRBD2. Per the germline V gene, CDR1 is SGHRS and CDR2 is YFSETQ. This CDR3 comprises 16 residues. Trimming cost V 4 bases and J 2 bases; bases outside gene matches: 9. Here the CDR3 DNA reads TGCGCCAGCAGCGTCGTCGCGGGAGGGCAGCAAGAGACCCAGTACTTC. This sequence encodes CASSVVAGGQQETQYF.

As regards this clonotype: The junction shows a germline mismatch at one end, possibly a read error. The chain employs TRBV6-5 and TRBJ1-1; tentatively, D is TRBD1 (5 bases). Germline lookup yields CDR1 MNHEY and CDR2 SVGAGI. The CDR3 runs to 13 residues. The DNA of the CDR3 is TGCGCCAGCAGCCTGGGGGTCGGCACTGAAGCTTTCTTT. It codes for CASSLGVGTEAFF.

This clonotype was seen only once. Here the CDR3 omits its conserved ending phenylalanine or tryptophan, so a read error is the likely source. Because the CDR3's place on the DNA is in doubt, the DNA is left out and the CDR3 is given as listed by TCRdb. The CDR3 here is CASSAWGAS. The chain carries TRBV19 and TRBJ2-1; the table's D call TRBD1 went unverified against the DNA. The CDR3 length equals 9 residues, ends included. CDR1 LNHDA and CDR2 SQIVND come from the germline V gene (reference sequence).

This clonotype was observed at least ten times. CDR3 sequence reads: CAWSVDSYSNQPQHF. CDR3 DNA sequence: TGTGCCTGGAGTGTAGACAGCTATAGCAATCAGCCCCAGCATTTT. This sequence joins TRBV30 and TRBJ1-5; D is possibly TRBD1 (5 bases). V was clipped by 0 bases and J by 0 bases, with 9 bases between them. This CDR3 has 15 residues. CDR1 and CDR2 from the germline V gene are GTSNPN and SVGIG (reference sequence).

In this sample, this clonotype turned up a few times. V and J are TRBV30 and TRBJ1-2; D perhaps matches TRBD1 (6 bases). Germline loops: CDR1 GTSNPN, CDR2 SVGIG (reference sequence). The CDR3 totals 13 residues. V was cut by 0 bases and J by 8 bases, with 13 bases left in between. The CDR3, as DNA: TGTGCCTGGAGTGTTGGGGGGCCGGGGGGCTACACCTTC. This sequence encodes CAWSVGGPGGYTF.

The V and J genes are TRBV27 and TRBJ1-6; 9 nucleotides agree with TRBD1. The germline CDR1 and CDR2 sequences are MNHEY and SMNVEV (reference sequence). The trim removed 6 bases at V and 9 bases at J, leaving 6 bases unmatched. This CDR3 is 14 amino acids long. The CDR3 sequence: CASRQTGGISPLHF. CDR3 nucleotide sequence: TGTGCCAGCAGGCAGACAGGGGGGATTTCACCCCTCCACTTT.

In DNA, the CDR3 is TGTGCCAGTAGAGGGAAGACTAGCGGGACGCAGTATTTT. Translating it yields CASRGKTSGTQYF. The chain recombines TRBV19 with TRBJ2-3; 10 bases fit TRBD2. The germline CDR1 and CDR2 sequences are LNHDA and SQIVND (reference sequence). The ends lost 6 bases at V and 9 bases at J; junction bases unmatched: 6. CDR3 size: 13 residues.

Judged by abundance, this clonotype is medium-sized. J is TRBJ2-3 and V is TRBV19; 14 nucleotides line up with TRBD2. CDR1 LNHDA and CDR2 SQIVND come from the germline V gene (reference sequence). CDR3 length: 18 residues. V gave up 1 base and J gave up 2 bases; unmatched junction bases: 5. CDR3 nucleotide sequence: TGTGCCAGTAGTATAGTCGGGACTAGCGGGGGCCCCACAGATACGCAGTATTTT. This encodes CASSIVGTSGGPTDTQYF.

The table lists this clonotype with a count of one. This could be a read error, since a much larger clone is one nucleotide away. The rearrangement joins TRBV6-5 to TRBJ1-6; D call uncertain. The ends were cut back, 2 bases at V and 4 bases at J, with 12 bases in the middle. CDR1 is MNHEY, CDR2 SVGAGI, per germline. This CDR3 spans 16 amino acids. CDR3 amino acids: CASSYLDAKYNSPLHF. For the CDR3, the DNA is TGTGCCAGCAGTTACCTCGACGCAAAGTATAATTCACCCCTCCACTTT.

This clonotype was counted between two and nine times. The chain recombines TRBV24-1 with TRBJ2-3; 12 positions agree with TRBD2. V shed 0 bases and J 6 bases; nucleotides not matched to a gene: 6. This CDR3 has 17 residues. Germline CDR1 KGHDR, CDR2 SFDVKD. CDR3 coding DNA: TGTGCCACCAGTGATTTGGCTAGCGGGAGGGCAGCCGATACGCAGTATTTT. Translating gives CATSDLASGRAADTQYF.

This chain uses TRBV7-9 with TRBJ1-6; TRBD1 aligns across 10 bases. The CDR3 is made up of 18 amino acids. The germline CDR1 and CDR2 sequences are SEHNR and FQNEAQ (reference sequence). After removal of 5 bases from V and 8 bases from J, the junction contained 15 bases not matched to a gene. The chain's CDR3 is CASSQPGRRGTGDSPLHF. The CDR3 nucleotides are TGTGCCAGCAGCCAACCCGGCCGACGCGGGACAGGGGATTCACCCCTCCACTTT.

The gene calls are TRBV6-4 and TRBJ1-5; tentatively, D is TRBD1 (5 bases). This CDR3 is 15 amino acids long. Trimming removed 8 bases from V and 0 bases from J, with 14 bases in between. Germline lookup yields CDR1 MRHNA and CDR2 SNTAGT. In DNA, the CDR3 is TGTGCCAGCGGACCGACAGCAGATAGCAATCAGCCCCAGCATTTT. Translation: CASGPTADSNQPQHF.

A remark on this clonotype: With a much larger clone just one base away, this may be a read error. The chain uses TRBV27 and TRBJ2-1; possibly TRBD2 for D (6 bases). The CDR3 is 15 amino acids. The germline gives CDR1 MNHEY, CDR2 SMNVEV (reference sequence). The CDR3 DNA follows: TGTGTCAGCAGTGGGACCGGGAGCTCCTACAATGAGCAGTTCTTC. This encodes CVSSGTGSSYNEQFF.

This clonotype was picked up a small number of times. The rearrangement joins TRBV20-1 to TRBJ2-1, with a weak D call TRBD1 (6 bases). From germline, CDR1 is DFQATT and CDR2 SNEGSKA (reference sequence). The V end was cut by 3 bases, the J end by 8 bases, with 11 bases between. The CDR3 extends over 12 amino acids. CDR3 loop: CSASWGRDEQFF. CDR3 nucleotide sequence: TGCAGTGCTAGTTGGGGGCGAGATGAGCAGTTCTTC.

In DNA form, the CDR3 reads TGTGCCAGCAGCCAAGATCCCCGGACAGGGGCGGTCTACGAGCAGTACTTC. Translating gives CASSQDPRTGAVYEQYF. The chain has TRBV4-2 and TRBJ2-7; 9 nucleotides line up with TRBD1. Per germline, CDR1 LGHNA and CDR2 YNFKEQ. Losses at the gene ends were 0 bases for V and 3 bases for J; bases not matched to a gene: 9. This CDR3 has 17 residues.

The sample holds one count of this clonotype. This chain joins TRBV20-1 and TRBJ1-4; the D gene is possibly TRBD1 (5 bases). Germline CDR1 DFQATT, CDR2 SNEGSKA (reference sequence). This CDR3 has 14 residues. The V and J ends lost 2 bases and 8 bases respectively, with 15 bases between them. CDR3 amino acids: CSARSGGLGEKLFF. In DNA, the CDR3 is TGCAGTGCTAGAAGCGGGGGATTAGGGGAAAAACTGTTTTTT.

CDR3 in amino acids: CASSETFLSPNYGYTF. In nucleotides, the CDR3 is TGCGCCAGCAGTGAAACATTTTTATCCCCTAACTATGGCTACACCTTC. This chain links TRBV10-2 with TRBJ1-2; no firm D call. Per germline, CDR1 WSHSY and CDR2 SAAADI. The CDR3 has 16 residues. Trimming took off 3 bases at V and 0 bases at J, with 14 bases between the two ends.